Presented here are 20 T cell receptor beta chains from one specimen sequenced in a study of OX40 agonist ivuxolimab in advanced cancers. TCRdb keeps only in-frame clones here, not all; method: immunoSEQ multiplex PCR. The top ten clones hold around 20% of a sample with tens of thousands of clones, 80% to 85% of them seen once. This material consisted of CD4+ or CD8+ T cells sorted from blood, taken in a trial of the OX40 agonist ivuxolimab. Every receptor here comes from an adult with an advanced solid tumor such as melanoma, head and neck, liver or kidney cancer.

CDR3 coding DNA: TGTGCCAGCAGTGACGCAGCGGGGGGGCGTGGGGCCAACGTCCTGACTTTC. Its protein is CASSDAAGGRGANVLTF. The J gene is TRBJ2-6, the V gene TRBV6-4, with 10 bases lining up with TRBD2. V lost 2 bases, J lost 3 bases, and 4 bases stayed unmatched. Looked up from germline, CDR1 is MRHNA and CDR2 is SNTAGT. The CDR3 is 17 residues long.

This clone has more than one count but fewer than ten. The chain combines TRBV5-4 with TRBJ1-1, with D unclear. CDR3 length: 13 residues. CDR1 is SGHNT and CDR2 is YYREEE in the germline V gene (reference sequence). The V end lost 0 bases, the J end lost 3 bases, and 6 bases lay between the germline ends. CDR3 protein: CASSLVGDTEAFF. The DNA of the CDR3 is TGTGCCAGCAGCTTGGTGGGAGACACTGAAGCTTTCTTT.

This sequence joins TRBV13 and TRBJ1-4, with 11 bases identical to TRBD1. The CDR3 has 14 amino acids. The V and J ends lost 3 bases and 8 bases, in that order; junction bases with no gene match: 2. Germline CDR1 reads PRHDT; CDR2 reads FYEKMQ (reference sequence). The CDR3 loop is CASSLGQGDEKLFF. The DNA for the CDR3 is TGTGCCAGCAGCTTGGGACAGGGGGACGAAAAACTGTTTTTT.

The chain couples TRBV30 to TRBJ1-2; no definite D call. Trimming took 4 bases from V and 4 from J, leaving 7 bases between them. The CDR3 spans 11 residues. CDR1 GTSNPN and CDR2 SVGIG come from the germline V gene (reference sequence). CDR3 nucleotide sequence: TGTGCCTGGATCGAGCTCTATGGCTACACCTTC. Protein product: CAWIELYGYTF.

This rearrangement joins TRBV2 to TRBJ2-7, with 8 positions matching TRBD1. This CDR3 contains 14 residues. Trimming removed 6 bases from V and 3 bases from J; junction bases left unmatched: 7. Germline V gene sequence: CDR1 SNHLY, CDR2 FYNNEI. The CDR3 region has the DNA TGTGCCAGCAGCGGGACAGGCCCAGTCTACGAGCAGTACTTC. It encodes CASSGTGPVYEQYF.

This CDR3 reads CASSSPEVESGNTIYF. The CDR3 DNA reads as TGCGCCAGCAGCTCCCCGGAGGTAGAGTCTGGAAACACCATATATTTT. V usage is TRBV5-1 and J usage is TRBJ1-3; D remains unclear. The CDR3 runs to 16 residues. The V end lost 3 bases, the J end lost 1 base, and 14 bases lay between the germline ends. CDR1 is SGHRS, CDR2 YFSETQ, per germline.

There are a few counts of this clone. This chain connects TRBV7-9 to TRBJ1-5, with D tentatively TRBD1 (5 bases). Germline CDR1 and CDR2: SEHNR and FQNEAQ (reference sequence). The V end was cut by 4 bases, the J end by 4 bases, with 5 bases between. The CDR3 loop spans 12 amino acids. CDR3 protein: CASSSGNQPQHF. CDR3 nucleotides: TGTGCCAGCAGCTCAGGGAATCAGCCCCAGCATTTT.

This clone was counted a few times. V is TRBV4-3 and J is TRBJ2-3; a possible D gene is TRBD2 (7 bases). From germline, CDR1 is LGHNA and CDR2 YSLEER. Trimming shortened V by 4 bases and J by 4 bases, and 15 bases separated the two germline ends. There are 15 residues in the CDR3. The CDR3 reads CASSPGGGPADTQYF. In nucleotides, the CDR3 is TGCGCCAGCAGCCCTGGGGGGGGCCCCGCAGATACGCAGTATTTT.

The chain employs TRBV5-1 and TRBJ1-2; possibly TRBD1 for D (5 bases). This CDR3 is built from 13 residues. Per the germline V gene, CDR1 is SGHRS and CDR2 is YFSETQ. V shed 4 bases and J shed 4 bases, with 11 bases lying between them. CDR3 loop: CASSAGSGYGYTF. The CDR3 region has the DNA TGCGCCAGCAGCGCAGGGAGTGGCTATGGCTACACCTTC.

A note on this clone: At one end, the junction sequence differs from germline, possibly due to a read error. The V and J genes are TRBV27 and TRBJ2-2; weak D call: TRBD2 (5 bases). CDR3 length: 14 amino acids. CDR1 and CDR2 from the germline V gene are MNHEY and SMNVEV (reference sequence). This chain's CDR3 is CASKNEREHRGAVF. As DNA, the CDR3 is TGTGCCAGCAAGAACGAGCGCGAACACCGGGGAGCTGTTTTT.

The chain has TRBV19 and TRBJ1-1; D is undetermined. The germline V and J ends were trimmed by 5 bases and 5 bases, with 18 bases remaining between them. Germline CDR1 LNHDA, CDR2 SQIVND (reference sequence). This CDR3 spans 15 amino acids. This chain's CDR3 is CASSDGRWSSTEAFF. The CDR3 DNA follows: TGTGCCAGTAGTGATGGAAGGTGGAGTAGTACTGAAGCTTTCTTT.

The V gene is TRBV7-9, the J gene TRBJ2-3; tentatively, D is TRBD1 (6 bases). Germline V CDR1 and CDR2: SEHNR, FQNEAQ (reference sequence). This CDR3 contains 16 residues. Trimming took 4 bases from V and 1 from J, leaving 15 bases between them. The CDR3 DNA is TGTGCCAGCAGCTCCACTTGGGGGCTTCGCACAGATACGCAGTATTTT. This gives the protein CASSSTWGLRTDTQYF.

The CDR3, as DNA: TGTGCCAGCAGTGAACTAGCGGGGGCCAACTACGAGCAGTACTTC. As protein: CASSELAGANYEQYF. This chain joins TRBV2 and TRBJ2-7, with TRBD2 identical over 10 bases. Per the germline V gene, CDR1 is SNHLY and CDR2 is FYNNEI. The CDR3 has 15 amino acids. Trimming at V came to 2 bases and at J to 3 bases, leaving 4 bases not matched to a gene.

The chain joins TRBV7-7 to TRBJ1-1; D remains unclear. V lost 2 bases and J 1 base, leaving 5 bases between the germline ends. From germline, CDR1 is SSHAT and CDR2 FNYEAQ (reference sequence). The CDR3 runs 13 residues. CDR3 loop: CASSLTENTEAFF. DNA of the CDR3: TGTGCCAGCAGCTTAACAGAGAACACTGAAGCTTTCTTT.

The chain has TRBV18 and TRBJ2-7; D remains ambiguous. Germline V gives CDR1 KGHSH, CDR2 LQKENI. The CDR3 length is 13 residues. V was cut by 0 bases and J by 4 bases, with 7 bases left in between. As DNA, the CDR3 is TGTGCCAGCTCACCACCCGGCGTATACGAGCAGTACTTC. Its protein is CASSPPGVYEQYF.

V and J are TRBV7-9 and TRBJ1-1; no definite D call. The CDR3 runs 13 residues. V gave up 0 bases and J gave up 5 bases, with 7 bases separating them. CDR1 is SEHNR, CDR2 FQNEAQ, per germline (reference sequence). CDR3 DNA sequence: TGTGCCAGCAGCTTAGCGCGCAAAACTGAAGCTTTCTTT. This translates into CASSLARKTEAFF.

The chain employs TRBV29-1 and TRBJ2-7; the D gene could be TRBD1 or TRBD2 (5 bases each). Germline assignment: CDR1 SQVTM and CDR2 ANQGSEA. This CDR3 region has 13 residues. With 8 bases removed from V and 0 bases from J, the gap between germline ends came to 14 bases. CDR3 in amino acids: CSSRDGLSYEQYF. The CDR3 region has the DNA TGCAGCAGCCGGGACGGACTCTCCTACGAGCAGTACTTC.

The chain links TRBV6-1 to TRBJ2-1, with 7 bases lining up with TRBD1. From germline, CDR1 is MNHNS and CDR2 SASEGT. V lost 10 bases and J lost 6; bases outside the gene matches: 9. The CDR3 is made up of 13 amino acids. This CDR3 is CATLGAGGNEQFF. The CDR3 DNA follows: TGTGCCACCCTCGGGGCAGGGGGCAATGAGCAGTTCTTC.

This clone appeared once. CDR3 nucleotides: TGTGCCAGCAGCTTAACGTTGGGACAGGGCACAGATACGCAGTATTTT. Amino acids: CASSLTLGQGTDTQYF. The V and J genes are TRBV7-6 and TRBJ2-3; TRBD1 aligns across 8 bases. The CDR3 has 16 amino acids. V trimming: 2 bases; J trimming: 1 base; junction bases outside the gene matches: 5. From germline, CDR1 is SGHVS and CDR2 FNYEAQ.

The chain combines TRBV7-9 with TRBJ1-5; 8 bases map to TRBD1. Per the germline V gene, CDR1 is SEHNR and CDR2 is FQNEAQ (reference sequence). CDR3 length: 15 amino acids. The V gene end was trimmed by 6 bases and the J gene end by 0 bases; junction bases not matched to a gene: 4. CDR3 in amino acids: CASSLQGASNQPQHF. The CDR3 coding sequence is TGTGCCAGCAGTCTGCAGGGGGCTAGCAATCAGCCCCAGCATTTT.